A single sample gave rise to the 8 T cell receptor beta chains below, sequenced in a study of cytomegalovirus exposure and HLA in healthy donors. Libraries were prepared by immunoSEQ multiplex PCR; TCRdb keeps only in-frame clonotypes and omits some of them. The data contain about 340,000 clones, 80% to 90% of them singletons. Sequences were obtained from PBMCs. The receptors come from a woman aged 18-29 years in good health and CMV-seronegative.

The chain combines TRBV19 with TRBJ2-7; the match to TRBD1 covers 11 bases. The CDR3 is 13 amino acids. Per germline, CDR1 LNHDA and CDR2 SQIVND (reference sequence). J was trimmed by 6 bases and V by 3 bases; bases with no gene match: 1. In DNA form, the CDR3 reads TGTGCCAGTAGTATCGGGACAGGGGGCGAGCAGTACTTC. It codes for CASSIGTGGEQYF.

The chain employs TRBV9 and TRBJ2-2, with D hard to call. V was cut by 0 bases and J by 5 bases, with 5 bases left in between. CDR3 length equals 13 residues. CDR1 and CDR2 (germline): SGDLS, YYNGEE. The CDR3 DNA reads TGTGCCAGCAGCGTAGACTTGACCGGGGAGCTGTTTTTT. As protein: CASSVDLTGELFF.

The chain carries TRBV28 and TRBJ1-2; D not certain. Per the germline V gene, CDR1 is MDHEN and CDR2 is SYDVKM. Trimming cost V 5 bases and J 3 bases, with 7 bases left between them. The CDR3 runs 12 residues. Written as DNA, the CDR3 is TGTGCCAGCAGTCTCCCCCACTATGGCTACACCTTC. As protein: CASSLPHYGYTF.

The chain couples TRBV18 to TRBJ2-5; 11 nucleotides agree with TRBD2. Germline V gene lookup returns CDR1 KGHSH and CDR2 LQKENI. This CDR3 has 19 amino acids. Unmatched junction bases numbered 16, after V lost 2 bases and J lost 5 bases. The CDR3 here is CASSPFSTRLAGKGETQYF. The CDR3 coding sequence is TGTGCCAGCTCACCATTTTCCACGCGACTAGCGGGGAAGGGGGAGACCCAGTACTTC.

V usage is TRBV27 and J usage is TRBJ2-7, with TRBD2 as a possible D gene (5 bases). V was pared by 2 bases and J by 1 base, with 15 bases between. Germline V gene sequence: CDR1 MNHEY, CDR2 SMNVEV (reference sequence). The CDR3 extends over 16 amino acids. The DNA for the CDR3 is TGTGCCAGCAGTTTAGCACTAGACCGACCTTCCTACGAGCAGTACTTC. Translated: CASSLALDRPSYEQYF.

The V and J genes are TRBV29-1 and TRBJ1-4; 7 nucleotides line up with TRBD1. This CDR3 has 12 residues. Germline CDR1 is SQVTM and CDR2 is ANQGSEA. The V and J ends lost 7 bases and 4 bases, in that order; junction bases with no gene match: 3. CDR3 in DNA: TGCAGCGGTTGGGACAGTAATGAAAAACTGTTTTTT. This encodes CSGWDSNEKLFF.

This clone was recorded only once. This chain links TRBV7-2 with TRBJ2-5, with 13 bases fitting TRBD2. Germline values: CDR1 SGHTA, CDR2 FQGNSA. The V segment lost 5 bases and the J segment 5 bases; nucleotides outside the gene matches: 5. This CDR3 has 15 residues. For the CDR3, the DNA is TGTGCCAGCAGCACACTGGGACTAGCGGGGGAGACCCAGTACTTC. This sequence encodes CASSTLGLAGETQYF.

J is TRBJ2-3 and V is TRBV5-1; 7 positions match TRBD2. V dropped 5 bases and J dropped 7; count of bases not matched to a gene: 10. The CDR3 has 14 amino acids. The germline CDR1 and CDR2 sequences are SGHRS and YFSETQ. CDR3 bases: TGCGCCAGCAGGTTAGGACTAGATGTGCATACGCAGTATTTT. The encoded protein is CASRLGLDVHTQYF.